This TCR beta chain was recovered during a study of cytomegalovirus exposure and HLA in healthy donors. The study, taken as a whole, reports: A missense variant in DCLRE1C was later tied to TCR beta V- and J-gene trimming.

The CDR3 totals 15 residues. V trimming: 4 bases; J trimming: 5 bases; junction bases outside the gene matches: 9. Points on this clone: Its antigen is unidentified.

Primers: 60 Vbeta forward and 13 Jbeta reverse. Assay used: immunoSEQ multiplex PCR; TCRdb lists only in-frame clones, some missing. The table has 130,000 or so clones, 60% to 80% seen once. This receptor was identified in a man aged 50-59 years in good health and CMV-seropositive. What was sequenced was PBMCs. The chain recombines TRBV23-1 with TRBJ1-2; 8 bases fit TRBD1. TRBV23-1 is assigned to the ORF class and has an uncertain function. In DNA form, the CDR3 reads TGCGCCAGCAGTCGATCCGACAGGGGAGAGTATGGCTACACCTTC. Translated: CASSRSDRGEYGYTF.